The 24 T cell receptor beta chains below come from one sample, sequenced in a study of cytomegalovirus exposure and HLA in healthy donors. The PCR used 60 Vbeta and 13 Jbeta primers. Assay: immunoSEQ multiplex PCR; the TCRdb copy retains only in-frame clones and omits some. This table holds approximately 180,000 clones, roughly 78% found once. The sample taken for sequencing was PBMCs. These receptor sequences come from a woman aged 45-60 years in good health and CMV-seropositive.

The chain links TRBV7-9 to TRBJ1-5; 9 nucleotides line up with TRBD1. Germline assignment: CDR1 SEHNR and CDR2 FQNEAQ (reference sequence). This CDR3 has 16 amino acids. V trimming: 3 bases; J trimming: 3 bases; junction bases outside the gene matches: 6. Here the CDR3 reads CASSLGTGTFNQPQHF. The CDR3 DNA reads as TGTGCCAGCAGCTTGGGGACAGGGACCTTCAATCAGCCCCAGCATTTT.

This clone was found a few times. V and J are TRBV27 and TRBJ1-1; D might be TRBD1 (6 bases). Germline lookup yields CDR1 MNHEY and CDR2 SMNVEV (reference sequence). CDR3 length equals 14 residues. Deletions cut 8 bases from V and 4 bases from J, with 17 bases between. CDR3 in amino acids: CASAAQGPSTEAFF. DNA for the CDR3: TGTGCCAGCGCTGCCCAGGGGCCTTCCACTGAAGCTTTCTTT.

For the CDR3, the DNA is TGTGCCAGCAGCTCCAAAGGAATGCGGACTGAAGCTTTCTTT. Protein sequence: CASSSKGMRTEAFF. The chain has TRBV6-1 and TRBJ1-1, with D unclear. Trimming shortened V by 6 bases and J by 5 bases, and 16 bases separated the two germline ends. Germline CDR1 MNHNS, CDR2 SASEGT. This CDR3 comprises 14 residues.

This chain connects TRBV7-9 to TRBJ2-7; TRBD2 is a possible D gene (5 bases). The CDR3 runs to 14 residues. Trimming stripped 1 base from V and 3 bases from J, with 10 bases between. Looked up from germline, CDR1 is SEHNR and CDR2 is FQNEAQ (reference sequence). The CDR3 protein is CASSLDRGIYEQYF. The CDR3 coding sequence is TGTGCCAGCAGCTTAGATCGGGGAATCTACGAGCAGTACTTC.

The rearrangement uses TRBV6-5 and TRBJ1-2; 7 bases are shared with TRBD1. Trimming cost V 5 bases and J 6 bases; bases outside gene matches: 9. The CDR3 spans 14 residues. In germline, CDR1 is MNHEY, CDR2 SVGAGI. The CDR3 region is CASSATRGQNGYTF. The CDR3 coding sequence is TGTGCCAGCAGTGCTACTAGGGGGCAAAATGGCTACACCTTC.

In its sample, this clone was seen a few times. The chain employs TRBV5-5 and TRBJ1-2, with D unclear. Trimming shortened V by 4 bases and J by 0 bases, and 13 bases separated the two germline ends. This CDR3 has 15 amino acids. Germline values: CDR1 SGHKS, CDR2 YYEKEE (reference sequence). The DNA for the CDR3 is TGTGCCAGCAGCGCAAGGACTAAAGCTAACTATGGCTACACCTTC. It codes for CASSARTKANYGYTF.

This clone was seen a handful of times. The V gene is TRBV25-1, the J gene TRBJ1-6, with no clear D. This CDR3 has 14 residues. The V end was cut by 6 bases, the J end by 9 bases, with 15 bases between. CDR1 is MGHDK, CDR2 SYGVNS, per germline. The CDR3 protein is CASSPPTSGSPLHF. For the CDR3, the DNA is TGTGCCAGCAGCCCGCCTACTTCGGGTTCACCCCTCCACTTT.

This chain connects TRBV19 to TRBJ2-7; the D gene is possibly TRBD1 (6 bases). Germline V gives CDR1 LNHDA, CDR2 SQIVND (reference sequence). V was pared by 4 bases and J by 3 bases, with 22 bases between. This CDR3 comprises 17 residues. Written as DNA, the CDR3 is TGTGCCAGTAGTACTCGATGGACAGTAAGGGAAGACTACGAGCAGTACTTC. Translating gives CASSTRWTVREDYEQYF.

This chain links TRBV7-9 with TRBJ1-1; TRBD1 is a possible D gene (6 bases). CDR1 and CDR2 (germline): SEHNR, FQNEAQ (reference sequence). The CDR3 is 13 amino acids. V was pared by 5 bases and J by 3 bases, with 10 bases between. CDR3 residues: CASSLDRHTEAFF. In DNA, the CDR3 is TGTGCCAGCAGCCTGGACAGACACACTGAAGCTTTCTTT.

The rearrangement uses TRBV10-3 and TRBJ2-7; 10 bases align to TRBD1. CDR1 and CDR2 (germline): ENHRY, SYGVKD. J gave up 9 bases and V 4 bases, and 9 bases lay outside the gene matches. The CDR3 contains 14 residues. Here the CDR3 reads CAISGGQGVHGQYF. Written as DNA, the CDR3 is TGTGCCATCAGTGGAGGACAGGGGGTACATGGGCAGTACTTC.

This chain links TRBV19 with TRBJ1-1; 7 bases match TRBD1. This CDR3 contains 14 residues. V was clipped by 6 bases and J by 3 bases; unmatched bases: 7. The V gene's germline CDR1 is LNHDA and CDR2 SQIVND (reference sequence). The CDR3 DNA is TGTGCCAGTAGCTACAGGGGAAGTTACACTGAAGCTTTCTTT. It is translated as CASSYRGSYTEAFF.

The gene calls are TRBV10-1 and TRBJ2-1; 8 bases are shared with TRBD2. The CDR3 sequence is 13 residues long. The germline V gene has CDR1 WNHNN and CDR2 SYGVQD (reference sequence). Trimming took 3 bases from V and 8 from J; bases not matched to a gene: 3. This chain's CDR3 is CASSEQAGDEQFF. The CDR3 DNA is TGCGCCAGCAGTGAACAAGCGGGGGATGAGCAGTTCTTC.

This clone was counted once. This chain joins TRBV27 and TRBJ1-5; D gene unclear. Germline V CDR1 and CDR2: MNHEY, SMNVEV (reference sequence). Trimming shortened V by 5 bases and J by 4 bases, and 9 bases separated the two germline ends. The CDR3 totals 13 residues. CDR3 sequence reads: CASSTTPNQPQHF. CDR3 nucleotide sequence: TGTGCCAGCAGTACGACACCAAATCAGCCCCAGCATTTT.

This sequence joins TRBV20-1 and TRBJ2-1; 9 bases are shared with TRBD2. CDR3 length: 11 amino acids. V was clipped by 3 bases and J by 15 bases; unmatched bases: 6. Germline V CDR1 and CDR2: DFQATT, SNEGSKA (reference sequence). The CDR3 sequence: CSASSGGPGFF. CDR3 coding DNA: TGCAGTGCTAGTAGCGGGGGACCGGGGTTCTTC.

The V call is TRBV2, the J call TRBJ2-3; tentatively, D is TRBD2 (7 bases). V lost 4 bases and J lost 3, with 14 bases in between. The germline CDR1 and CDR2 sequences are SNHLY and FYNNEI. The CDR3 consists of 15 residues. The CDR3 is CASSGGEGGTDTQYF. In DNA form, the CDR3 reads TGTGCCAGCAGTGGAGGGGAGGGGGGAACAGATACGCAGTATTTT.

The chain has TRBV6-4 and TRBJ1-6; 7 bases are a match to TRBD1. With V trimmed by 5 bases and J by 7 bases, 5 bases remained unmatched. Germline V gene sequence: CDR1 MRHNA, CDR2 SNTAGT. The CDR3 is 14 residues long. The CDR3 DNA is TGTGCCAGCAGTTCCGGGACAGTGAATTCACCCCTCCACTTT. Residues: CASSSGTVNSPLHF.

V gene TRBV10-3 combines with J gene TRBJ2-5, with D possibly TRBD1 on 6 matching bases. V was clipped by 4 bases and J by 4 bases, with 7 bases between them. Germline V lookup: CDR1 ENHRY, CDR2 SYGVKD. There are 12 residues in the CDR3. The CDR3 coding sequence is TGTGCCATCAGTGGCAGGGGAGAGACCCAGTACTTC. Protein sequence: CAISGRGETQYF.

This chain connects TRBV11-2 to TRBJ2-1; D is unresolved. Germline CDR1 and CDR2: SGHAT and FQNNGV. Trimming took 5 bases from V and 0 from J, leaving 8 bases between them. The CDR3 runs 14 residues. The chain's CDR3 is CASSIPSSYNEQFF. CDR3 DNA sequence: TGTGCCAGCAGCATTCCCAGCTCCTACAATGAGCAGTTCTTC.

This rearrangement joins TRBV9 to TRBJ2-5; D may be TRBD2 (6 bases). CDR3 length: 16 residues. Per the germline V gene, CDR1 is SGDLS and CDR2 is YYNGEE. The V end lost 3 bases, the J end lost 5 bases, and 20 bases lay between the germline ends. The CDR3: CASSADARQGGETQYF. CDR3 DNA: TGTGCCAGCAGCGCCGACGCCCGGCAGGGAGGCGAGACCCAGTACTTC.

The V gene is TRBV10-3, the J gene TRBJ2-3, with a possible D match to TRBD2 (5 bases). The CDR3 is made up of 14 amino acids. V lost 2 bases, J lost 1 base, and 7 bases lay in between. The germline V gene encodes CDR1 ENHRY and CDR2 SYGVKD. CDR3 coding DNA: TGTGCCATCAGTGAGGTCGGGGGCACAGATACGCAGTATTTT. It translates to CAISEVGGTDTQYF.

The rearrangement joins TRBV5-4 to TRBJ2-5; D perhaps matches TRBD2 (5 bases). Germline CDR1 is SGHNT and CDR2 is YYREEE (reference sequence). CDR3 size: 14 residues. V was cut by 6 bases and J by 3 bases, with 15 bases left in between. The chain's CDR3 is CASTLGLEEETQYF. CDR3 nucleotide sequence: TGTGCCAGCACCTTAGGACTCGAGGAAGAGACCCAGTACTTC. Full variable domain (missing parts from reference TRBV5-4 and TRBJ2-5): ETGVTQSPTHLIKTRGQQVTLRCSSQSGHNTVSWYQQALGQGPQFIFQYYREEENGRGNFPPRFSGLQFPNYSSELNVNALELDDSALYLCASTLGLEEETQYFGPGTRLLVL.

The rearrangement links TRBV5-4 to TRBJ1-1; TRBD1 matches 9 bases. CDR3 length: 14 residues. Germline loops: CDR1 SGHNT, CDR2 YYREEE (reference sequence). Trimming removed 4 bases from V and 6 bases from J; junction bases left unmatched: 7. The CDR3 DNA reads TGTGCCAGCAGCCCGGACAGGGGAAGTTCTGAAGCTTTCTTT. Amino acid sequence: CASSPDRGSSEAFF.

This clone was seen only once. J is TRBJ1-5 and V is TRBV2, with 7 bases lining up with TRBD1. From germline, CDR1 is SNHLY and CDR2 FYNNEI. J gave up 9 bases and V 4 bases, and 3 bases lay outside the gene matches. The length of the CDR3 is 12 residues. CDR3 sequence: CASSAQGRPQHF. The CDR3 bases are TGTGCCAGCAGTGCACAGGGGAGGCCCCAGCATTTT. Full variable domain (remainder filled in from reference TRBV2 and TRBJ1-5): EPEVTQTPSHQVTQMGQEVILRCVPISNHLYFYWYRQILGQKVEFLVSFYNNEISEKSEIFDDQFSVERPDGSNFTLKIRSTKLEDSAMYFCASSAQGRPQHFGDGTRLSIL.

The J gene is TRBJ1-2, the V gene TRBV18; possibly TRBD1 for D (5 bases). The CDR3 covers 12 residues. Germline CDR1 is KGHSH and CDR2 is LQKENI. V was pared by 3 bases and J by 8 bases, with 10 bases between. CDR3 residues: CASSPGGEGYTF. Written as DNA, the CDR3 is TGTGCCAGCTCACCGGGGGGGGAAGGCTACACCTTC.